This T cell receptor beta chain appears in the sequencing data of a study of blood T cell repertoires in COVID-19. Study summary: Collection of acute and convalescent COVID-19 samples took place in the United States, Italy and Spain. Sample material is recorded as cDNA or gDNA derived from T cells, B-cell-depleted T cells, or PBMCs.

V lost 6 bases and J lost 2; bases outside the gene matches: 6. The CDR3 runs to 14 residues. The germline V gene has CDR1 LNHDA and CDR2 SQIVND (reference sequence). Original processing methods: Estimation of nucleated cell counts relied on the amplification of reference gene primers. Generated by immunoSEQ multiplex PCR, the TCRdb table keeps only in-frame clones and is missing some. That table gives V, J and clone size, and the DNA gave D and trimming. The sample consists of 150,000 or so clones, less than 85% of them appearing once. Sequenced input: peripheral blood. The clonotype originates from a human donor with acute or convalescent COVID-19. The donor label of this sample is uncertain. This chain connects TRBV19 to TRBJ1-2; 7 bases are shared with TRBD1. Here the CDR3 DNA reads TGTGCCAGTAGGAGGACGGGACAGAACTATGGCTACACCTTC. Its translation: CASRRTGQNYGYTF.